One sample yielded the 27 T cell receptor beta chains listed below, sequenced in a study of naive and memory T cell subsets. Ligated cDNA underwent four rounds of PCR with nested alpha and beta constant region primers and SP2. TCRdb itself ran the 5' RACE reads through MiXCR, one entry per CDR3 protein. The table has about 62,000 distinct CDR3 sequences, 8% seen once; the top ten hold 15% to 20%. An oligonucleotide containing a UMI was ligated to the 3' end of TCR cDNA. These receptors all stem from a female donor in good health.

In this sample, this clonotype turned up a few times. The chain joins TRBV29-1 to TRBJ2-5, with 7 bases that match TRBD1. Germline-derived CDR1 and CDR2 are SQVTM and ANQGSEA. This CDR3 spans 15 amino acids. Trimming removed 6 bases from V and 1 base from J; junction bases left unmatched: 11. The CDR3 here is CSVARTTGTQETQYF. The CDR3 DNA follows: TGCAGCGTCGCCCGAACGACAGGGACCCAAGAGACCCAGTACTTC.

This clonotype appeared a few times. The chain employs TRBV20-1 and TRBJ2-1; D unresolved. Trimming left V 1 base short and J 2 bases short, with 9 bases between. Germline V gene lookup returns CDR1 DFQATT and CDR2 SNEGSKA (reference sequence). The CDR3 totals 14 residues. The CDR3 DNA reads as TGCAGTGCTAGAGTGCGGTATACCTACAATGAGCAGTTCTTC. Protein sequence: CSARVRYTYNEQFF.

Details on this clonotype: A read error may produce the germline difference seen at one junction end. The chain links TRBV29-1 to TRBJ2-2; the D is unclear. This CDR3 is 13 amino acids long. Germline V gives CDR1 SQVTM, CDR2 ANQGSEA. For the CDR3, the DNA is TGCAGCGTTGATGGGCCGAACTCCGGGGAGCTGTTTTTT. It translates to CSVDGPNSGELFF.

This clonotype was observed at least ten times. This sequence joins TRBV18 and TRBJ1-1, with a possible D match to TRBD1 (5 bases). CDR3 size: 14 residues. V was cut by 2 bases and J by 4 bases, with 11 bases left in between. Germline V gives CDR1 KGHSH, CDR2 LQKENI. CDR3 bases: TGTGCCAGCTCACCAGAAAATGGGGGCACTGAAGCTTTCTTT. Its translation: CASSPENGGTEAFF.

A few counts support this clonotype. The chain joins TRBV7-9 to TRBJ2-1; 11 nucleotides agree with TRBD2. J lost 4 bases, V lost 3 bases, and 5 bases had no gene match. The germline CDR1 and CDR2 sequences are SEHNR and FQNEAQ (reference sequence). The CDR3 has 16 residues. DNA for the CDR3: TGTGCCAGCAGCTTTGCCGGGACTAGCGGTTACAATGAGCAGTTCTTC. It specifies CASSFAGTSGYNEQFF.

Comment on this clonotype: The junction departs from germline at one end; a sequencing error may be responsible. Here the CDR3 reads CSVARHNYGDTF. The CDR3 nucleotides read TGCAGCGTTGCCCGACATAACTATGGCGACACCTTC. The chain recombines TRBV29-1 with TRBJ1-2; D is unclear. The germline CDR1 and CDR2 sequences are SQVTM and ANQGSEA. The CDR3 has 12 residues.

This clonotype was seen a handful of times. This rearrangement joins TRBV7-3 to TRBJ2-7, with TRBD1 identical over 12 bases. Germline V CDR1 and CDR2: SGHTA, FQGTGA. The CDR3 spans 15 residues. V shed 5 bases, J shed 0 bases, and the junction held 2 bases outside the gene matches. The CDR3 loop is CASSKGQGASYEQYF. The CDR3 nucleotides are TGTGCCAGCAGCAAGGGACAGGGGGCCTCCTACGAGCAGTACTTC. The entire variable domain, with the rest obtained from reference TRBV7-3 and TRBJ2-7, is as follows: GAGVSQTPSNKVTEKGKYVELRCDPISGHTALYWYRQSLGQGPEFLIYFQGTGAADDSGLPNDRFFAVRPEGSVSTLKIQRTERGDSAVYLCASSKGQGASYEQYFGPGTRLTVT.

This chain links TRBV14 with TRBJ2-2, with 10 bases lining up with TRBD1. CDR3 length: 14 amino acids. Trimming cost V 8 bases and J 6 bases; bases outside gene matches: 6. From germline, CDR1 is SGHDN and CDR2 FVKESK. The CDR3, as DNA: TGTGCCAGCTCCGGGACAGGGGTTGCCGGGGAGCTGTTTTTT. Translating gives CASSGTGVAGELFF.

This clonotype turned up a few times. The chain couples TRBV24-1 to TRBJ1-2; no firm D call. This CDR3 has 13 residues. CDR1 and CDR2 (germline): KGHDR, SFDVKD. The V gene lost 5 bases and the J gene lost 3 bases, with 9 bases spanning the gap. This CDR3 is CATSVGRDYGYTF. The CDR3 DNA sequence: TGTGCCACCAGTGTTGGGCGGGACTATGGCTACACCTTC.

The chain has TRBV7-8 and TRBJ2-7; D call uncertain. CDR1 is SGHVS and CDR2 is FQNEAQ in the germline V gene. The V gene lost 5 bases and the J gene lost 6 bases, with 11 bases spanning the gap. CDR3 size: 12 residues. The CDR3 DNA sequence: TGTGCCAGCAGCCCCCGGTTCATCGAGCAGTACTTC. Translating gives CASSPRFIEQYF.

This clonotype was seen repeatedly, ten times or more. The V and J genes are TRBV20-1 and TRBJ1-2; D is uncertain. Germline values: CDR1 DFQATT, CDR2 SNEGSKA (reference sequence). The CDR3 length is 13 residues. The ends were cut back, 6 bases at V and 6 bases at J, with 17 bases in the middle. CDR3 DNA sequence: TGCAGTGCCCGCCCGGGATATGACAATGGCTACACCTTC. This codes for CSARPGYDNGYTF.

The gene calls are TRBV6-1 and TRBJ2-2; D is possibly TRBD1 (6 bases). The CDR3 runs 15 residues. V was shortened by 5 bases and J by 0 bases, with 10 bases between the two germline ends. Germline V CDR1 and CDR2: MNHNS, SASEGT. The CDR3 region has the DNA TGTGCCAGCAGTTTAGGACAGACGAACACCGGGGAGCTGTTTTTT. This codes for CASSLGQTNTGELFF.

This clonotype has just a few counts. The chain couples TRBV9 to TRBJ2-7; TRBD1 matches at 10 bases. After removal of 2 bases from V and 6 bases from J, the junction contained 5 bases not matched to a gene. The germline V gene encodes CDR1 SGDLS and CDR2 YYNGEE. The CDR3 is 14 residues long. The CDR3 DNA follows: TGTGCCAGCAGCGTGAGGACAGGGGGGGCCGAGCAGTACTTC. Protein: CASSVRTGGAEQYF.

This clonotype was observed a few times. The rearrangement joins TRBV6-2 or TRBV6-3 to TRBJ2-3; D ambiguous. The CDR3 loop spans 14 amino acids. Germline V CDR1 and CDR2: MNHEY, SVGEGT. V was pared by 0 bases and J by 6 bases, with 10 bases between. In DNA, the CDR3 is TGTGCCAGCAGTTACTCGCGTGTCGTGGATACGCAGTATTTT. Translating it yields CASSYSRVVDTQYF.

In its sample, this clonotype was seen many times. The chain uses TRBV20-1 and TRBJ2-3, with D possibly TRBD2 on 7 matching bases. V lost 6 bases, J lost 3 bases, and 25 bases lay in between. CDR3 length: 17 amino acids. Germline values: CDR1 DFQATT, CDR2 SNEGSKA (reference sequence). Here the CDR3 reads CSASIIFGRGATDTQYF. The CDR3 bases are TGCAGTGCCTCTATCATCTTCGGTCGGGGGGCAACAGATACGCAGTATTTT.

This clonotype was detected a few times. The rearrangement uses TRBV5-4 and TRBJ2-3; D is perhaps TRBD2 (5 bases). Per the germline V gene, CDR1 is SGHNT and CDR2 is YYREEE (reference sequence). The ends were cut back, 3 bases at V and 2 bases at J, with 13 bases in the middle. The CDR3 consists of 15 residues. CDR3 sequence reads: CASSSLLEYTDTQYF. CDR3 coding DNA: TGTGCCAGCAGCTCCCTACTAGAGTACACAGATACGCAGTATTTT.

The rearrangement uses TRBV19 and TRBJ1-5; no firm D call. CDR1 is LNHDA, CDR2 SQIVND, per germline (reference sequence). V was trimmed by 3 bases and J by 4 bases, leaving 13 bases between them. CDR3 length: 15 residues. As DNA, the CDR3 is TGTGCCAGTAGTATGAGTGTTCAGAGGAATCAGCCCCAGCATTTT. This sequence encodes CASSMSVQRNQPQHF.

Many counts were recorded for this clonotype. Here the CDR3 DNA reads TGTGCCAGCAGTTCCACCTTTGGATATGGCTACACCTTC. This codes for CASSSTFGYGYTF. The chain couples TRBV28 to TRBJ1-2, with no clear D. The CDR3 covers 13 residues. Per the germline V gene, CDR1 is MDHEN and CDR2 is SYDVKM. The V end lost 4 bases, the J end lost 5 bases, and 11 bases lay between the germline ends.

The chain recombines TRBV27 with TRBJ2-3; 10 bases are shared with TRBD2. The CDR3 has 18 amino acids. V lost 5 bases, J lost 1 base, and 12 bases stayed unmatched. The germline CDR1 and CDR2 sequences are MNHEY and SMNVEV (reference sequence). CDR3 nucleotide sequence: TGTGCCAGCAGTCCCGGTATAGCGGGAGGCCCGGGCACAGATACGCAGTATTTT. Translating it yields CASSPGIAGGPGTDTQYF.

This chain connects TRBV9 to TRBJ1-2; D is unclear. Germline V gene sequence: CDR1 SGDLS, CDR2 YYNGEE. There are 15 residues in the CDR3. Trimming cost V 2 bases and J 0 bases, with 11 bases left between them. The DNA for the CDR3 is TGTGCCAGCAGCGTTGCACTGAATGCTAACTATGGCTACACCTTC. This encodes CASSVALNANYGYTF.

This clonotype was counted ten times or more. The chain uses TRBV5-4 and TRBJ2-1; no definite D call. The V gene's germline CDR1 is SGHNT and CDR2 YYREEE (reference sequence). V was cut by 1 base and J by 10 bases, with 18 bases left in between. The CDR3 is 15 residues long. The CDR3 spells CASSLTVSTRGEQFF. The CDR3 DNA is TGTGCCAGCAGCTTGACGGTGTCGACTCGAGGCGAGCAGTTCTTC.

This clonotype was recorded at least ten times. This chain connects TRBV20-1 to TRBJ2-7; the match to TRBD1 covers 8 bases. Germline V gene lookup returns CDR1 DFQATT and CDR2 SNEGSKA (reference sequence). With V trimmed by 4 bases and J by 4 bases, 6 bases remained unmatched. The CDR3 spans 13 residues. CDR3 nucleotide sequence: TGCAGTGCTACCGGACAGGGCAATTACGAGCAGTACTTC. Translated: CSATGQGNYEQYF.

In this sample, this clonotype turned up many times. V gene TRBV9 combines with J gene TRBJ2-7; D may be TRBD2 (6 bases). The V end was cut by 0 bases, the J end by 6 bases, with 13 bases between. The CDR3 has 14 amino acids. The germline V gene encodes CDR1 SGDLS and CDR2 YYNGEE. The CDR3 nucleotides are TGTGCCAGCAGCGTAGAGGCCCGGGACTCCGAGCAGTACTTC. Amino acids: CASSVEARDSEQYF.

This clonotype was detected many times. The chain carries TRBV28 and TRBJ1-1, with D possibly matching TRBD1 (6 bases). V lost 2 bases to trimming and J lost 1 base, with 14 bases between them. Germline V CDR1 and CDR2: MDHEN, SYDVKM. CDR3 size: 16 residues. CDR3 residues: CASSLPTGGGNTEAFF. The CDR3 nucleotides are TGTGCCAGCAGTTTACCCACCGGGGGCGGGAACACTGAAGCTTTCTTT. The variable domain in full, completed from reference TRBV28 and TRBJ1-1, reads DVKVTQSSRYLVKRTGEKVFLECVQDMDHENMFWYRQDPGLGLRLIYFSYDVKMKEKGDIPEGYSVSREKKERFSLILESASTNQTSMYLCASSLPTGGGNTEAFFGQGTRLTVV.

V and J are TRBV3-1 and TRBJ2-1; 12 nucleotides match TRBD2. The CDR3 covers 17 residues. Germline loops: CDR1 LGHDT, CDR2 YNNKEL (reference sequence). V shed 3 bases, J shed 7 bases, and the junction held 10 bases outside the gene matches. This CDR3 is CASSQDPSGRARNEQFF. CDR3 in DNA: TGTGCCAGCAGCCAGGACCCTAGCGGGAGGGCTCGGAATGAGCAGTTCTTC.

The chain joins TRBV12-3 or TRBV12-4 to TRBJ2-2; D is perhaps TRBD1 or TRBD2 (5 bases each). V shed 6 bases and J shed 1 base, with 12 bases lying between them. This CDR3 contains 15 residues. Here the CDR3 reads CASSSGTENTGELFF. CDR3 coding DNA: TGTGCCAGCAGCTCAGGGACGGAGAACACCGGGGAGCTGTTTTTT.

The chain uses TRBV25-1 and TRBJ2-1, with 7 bases fitting TRBD2. The V segment lost 0 bases and the J segment 9 bases; nucleotides outside the gene matches: 11. This CDR3 has 16 residues. Germline assignment: CDR1 MGHDK and CDR2 SYGVNS. The CDR3 DNA reads TGTGCCAGCAGTGAATATAAGGTAGTCCCGGGGGGTGAGCAGTTCTTC. It codes for CASSEYKVVPGGEQFF.